This passage covers 17 T cell receptor beta chains from one sample sequenced in a study of blood T cell repertoires in COVID-19. Using immunoSEQ multiplex PCR, the repertoire was profiled, and TCRdb retains in-frame clones only, with some absent. The data hold some 300,000 clones, with roughly 88% observed a single time. Sequenced input: peripheral blood. The receptor set was obtained from a woman under 40 who had recovered from COVID-19.

This chain joins TRBV5-1 and TRBJ1-4; D may be TRBD1 (5 bases). The CDR3 is 14 residues long. Between the trimmed V and J ends, which lost 7 bases and 6 bases, there was a span of 16 bases. Germline V gene sequence: CDR1 SGHRS, CDR2 YFSETQ. CDR3 in DNA: TGCGCCAGCTCGCGGGACGGGGAGTATGAAAAACTGTTTTTT. It translates to CASSRDGEYEKLFF.

Here the CDR3 reads CASSGQGEWQYF. The CDR3 coding sequence is TGTGCCAGCAGTGGACAGGGAGAATGGCAGTACTTC. This chain connects TRBV12-3 or TRBV12-4 to TRBJ2-7, with 8 nucleotides matching TRBD1. The CDR3 sequence is 12 residues long. The junction had 6 bases not matched to a gene; V was cut back by 5 bases and J by 9 bases.

The rearrangement links TRBV12-3 or TRBV12-4 to TRBJ1-1, with unresolved D. V was cut by 6 bases and J by 0 bases, with 8 bases left in between. The CDR3 extends over 13 amino acids. CDR3 amino acids: CASSGIMNTEAFF. CDR3 nucleotides: TGTGCCAGCAGCGGGATTATGAACACTGAAGCTTTCTTT.

The chain employs TRBV6-2 or TRBV6-3 and TRBJ2-1, with 9 bases matching TRBD1. Germline CDR1 is MNHEY and CDR2 is SVGEGT. Unmatched junction bases numbered 2, after V lost 5 bases and J lost 3 bases. The CDR3 is 14 amino acids. The CDR3 nucleotides read TGTGCCAGCAGTCAGGACAGGGGCTACAATGAGCAGTTCTTC. This codes for CASSQDRGYNEQFF.

The chain recombines TRBV5-1 with TRBJ2-5, with 7 bases identical to TRBD1. CDR1 SGHRS and CDR2 YFSETQ come from the germline V gene. V lost 6 bases to trimming and J lost 2 bases; unmatched junction nucleotides: 1. The CDR3 totals 12 residues. CDR3 in amino acids: CASTGQQETQYF. The CDR3 DNA reads TGCGCCAGCACGGGACAGCAAGAGACCCAGTACTTC.

The chain recombines TRBV27 with TRBJ1-2, with D perhaps matching TRBD1 (5 bases). Germline V gives CDR1 MNHEY, CDR2 SMNVEV (reference sequence). The CDR3 length is 14 residues. V shed 5 bases and J shed 3 bases, with 13 bases lying between them. The CDR3 nucleotides read TGTGCCAGCAGTCCCCTGGGGGGGGACTATGGCTACACCTTC. Translating gives CASSPLGGDYGYTF.

The chain has TRBV19 and TRBJ1-4; 7 bases fit TRBD1. Germline V gene lookup returns CDR1 LNHDA and CDR2 SQIVND (reference sequence). Trimming removed 3 bases from V and 5 bases from J; junction bases left unmatched: 12. The CDR3 is 17 residues long. CDR3 amino acids: CASSIVNGGQPNEKLFF. CDR3 DNA sequence: TGTGCCAGTAGTATCGTAAATGGGGGACAGCCGAATGAAAAACTGTTTTTT.

The rearrangement uses TRBV5-4 and TRBJ2-5, with D possibly being TRBD2 (6 bases). Germline CDR1 and CDR2: SGHNT and YYREEE (reference sequence). CDR3 length: 15 residues. V lost 4 bases and J lost 1, with 14 bases in between. Here the CDR3 reads CASSPSPGVQETQYF. The CDR3 DNA reads as TGTGCCAGCAGCCCAAGCCCGGGAGTCCAAGAGACCCAGTACTTC.

CDR3 in DNA: TGTGCCAGCAGTCTGGAGGTGCGTGAGCAGTACTTC. Protein: CASSLEVREQYF. This chain joins TRBV12-3 or TRBV12-4 and TRBJ2-7; D is possibly TRBD2 (5 bases). V was pared by 5 bases and J by 7 bases, with 12 bases between. The CDR3 loop spans 12 amino acids.

The V and J genes are TRBV10-3 and TRBJ1-5, with 10 bases matching TRBD1. The V gene's germline CDR1 is ENHRY and CDR2 SYGVKD. The CDR3 is 18 residues long. J was trimmed by 1 base and V by 0 bases; bases with no gene match: 6. CDR3 in amino acids: CAISESGTGDASNQPQHF. The CDR3, as DNA: TGTGCCATCAGTGAGTCAGGGACAGGGGATGCGAGCAATCAGCCCCAGCATTTT.

The rearrangement links TRBV19 to TRBJ2-3; weak D call: TRBD2 (6 bases). CDR1 LNHDA and CDR2 SQIVND come from the germline V gene (reference sequence). Trimming removed 0 bases at V and 7 bases at J, with 11 bases between. The CDR3 is 14 amino acids. CDR3 amino acids: CASSIEGTGNTQYF. The CDR3, as DNA: TGTGCCAGTAGTATAGAGGGGACTGGTAATACGCAGTATTTT.

This chain links TRBV4-2 with TRBJ2-5, with 16 bases that match TRBD2. CDR1 LGHNA and CDR2 YNFKEQ come from the germline V gene. With 4 bases clipped from V and 3 bases from J, the junction kept 5 bases outside the gene matches. This CDR3 comprises 17 residues. CDR3 DNA: TGTGCCAGCAGCCGGGGACTAGCGGGGGGGCATAAAGAGACCCAGTACTTC. Its translation is CASSRGLAGGHKETQYF.

The table lists this clone with a count of one. This sequence joins TRBV5-4 and TRBJ2-5; D may be TRBD1 (5 bases). The germline V and J ends were trimmed by 7 bases and 1 base, with 11 bases remaining between them. CDR1 and CDR2 (germline): SGHNT, YYREEE (reference sequence). The CDR3 length is 13 residues. This CDR3 is CASGWQGQETQYF. DNA of the CDR3: TGTGCCAGCGGATGGCAGGGCCAAGAGACCCAGTACTTC.

This chain joins TRBV27 and TRBJ1-1, with D unclear. Germline CDR1 reads MNHEY; CDR2 reads SMNVEV (reference sequence). This CDR3 is built from 14 residues. V was trimmed by 4 bases and J by 3 bases, leaving 12 bases between them. This CDR3 reads CASSSLLRHTEAFF. In DNA form, the CDR3 reads TGTGCCAGCAGTTCCCTCCTGAGGCACACTGAAGCTTTCTTT.

This sequence joins TRBV20-1 and TRBJ1-1, with 7 bases lining up with TRBD1. CDR3 length: 11 residues. Germline V gene data show CDR1 as DFQATT and CDR2 as SNEGSKA (reference sequence). V lost 5 bases to trimming and J lost 4 bases; unmatched junction nucleotides: 1. CDR3 amino acids: CSAAGGTEAFF. CDR3 sequence (DNA): TGCAGTGCTGCAGGGGGCACTGAAGCTTTCTTT.

The genes are TRBV11-2 and TRBJ2-1; tentatively, D is TRBD1 (5 bases). The CDR3 has 15 residues. Germline values: CDR1 SGHAT, CDR2 FQNNGV. V was cut by 4 bases and J by 3 bases, with 13 bases left in between. The CDR3 is CASSSWGSNYNEQFF. As DNA, the CDR3 is TGTGCCAGCAGCTCCTGGGGCAGTAACTACAATGAGCAGTTCTTC.

The J gene is TRBJ1-6, the V gene TRBV2; the D gene is possibly TRBD1 (6 bases). Trimming removed 5 bases at V and 13 bases at J, with 24 bases between. Germline CDR1 reads SNHLY; CDR2 reads FYNNEI. This CDR3 spans 16 amino acids. CDR3 loop: CASSPLSMEQGAPLHF. CDR3 nucleotide sequence: TGTGCCAGCAGTCCGCTGAGTATGGAACAGGGAGCGCCCCTCCACTTT.